The next 10 T cell receptor beta chains were all read from a single sample in a study of T cells after yellow fever vaccination. One entry per CDR3 protein, called by TCRdb with MiXCR from the 5' RACE reads. The sample contains about 340,000 distinct CDR3 sequences, almost 4% of which appear only once. Sequenced material: PBMCs, taken 5 days after the yellow fever booster vaccination. These receptors were collected from a man between 18 and 29 years old who received the YFV17D yellow fever vaccine.

This clonotype was recorded many times. J is TRBJ1-1 and V is TRBV27; D unclear. This CDR3 contains 13 residues. Looked up from germline, CDR1 is MNHEY and CDR2 is SMNVEV (reference sequence). The V end lost 5 bases, the J end lost 0 bases, and 7 bases lay between the germline ends. CDR3 in DNA: TGTGCCAGCAGTGTCACAGTGAACACTGAAGCTTTCTTT. The encoded protein is CASSVTVNTEAFF.

Remarks on this clonotype: A much larger clone lies one base from this, so it may be a read error. The CDR3 DNA follows: TGTGCCAGCAGCTTCGGCGGGGGGTCCTACGAGCAGTACTTC. Translated: CASSFGGGSYEQYF. V usage is TRBV7-2 and J usage is TRBJ2-7; 8 bases line up with TRBD2. With 3 bases clipped from V and 1 base from J, the junction kept 2 bases outside the gene matches. There are 14 residues in the CDR3. The germline V gene encodes CDR1 SGHTA and CDR2 FQGNSA.

A remark on this clonotype: At one boundary the junction diverges from the germline segment, which might be a read error. V usage is TRBV20-1 and J usage is TRBJ2-1; TRBD2 matches at 7 bases. Germline lookup yields CDR1 DFQATT and CDR2 SNEGSKA (reference sequence). CDR3 length: 15 amino acids. The CDR3 DNA is TGCAGTGCCAGAGCGGGGACTAAAAAGGACAATGAGCAGTTCTTC. Its translation: CSARAGTKKDNEQFF.

The CDR3 DNA is TGTGCCAGCAGGACCGGGGGGAATTCACCCCTCCACTTT. It codes for CASRTGGNSPLHF. The chain combines TRBV6-5 with TRBJ1-6, with a weak D call TRBD1 (5 bases). Trimming took off 6 bases at V and 7 bases at J, with 10 bases between the two ends. Germline CDR1 MNHEY, CDR2 SVGAGI. CDR3 length equals 13 residues.

In this sample, this clonotype turned up many times. The rearrangement links TRBV5-1 to TRBJ2-2; the D is unclear. The ends were cut back, 0 bases at V and 8 bases at J, with 5 bases in the middle. This CDR3 is built from 12 residues. CDR1 is SGHRS and CDR2 is YFSETQ in the germline V gene. The CDR3 loop is CASSLDSGELFF. CDR3 sequence (DNA): TGCGCCAGCAGCTTGGATTCAGGGGAGCTGTTTTTT. The full variable domain, its missing parts supplied by reference TRBV5-1 and TRBJ2-2, is KAGVTQTPRYLIKTRGQQVTLSCSPISGHRSVSWYQQTPGQGLQFLFEYFSETQRNKGNFPGRFSGRQFSNSRSEMNVSTLELGDSALYLCASSLDSGELFFGEGSRLTVL.

The chain couples TRBV4-3 to TRBJ1-4, with TRBD1 as a possible D gene (5 bases). Germline V lookup: CDR1 LGHNA, CDR2 YSLEER. V lost 0 bases, J lost 8 bases, and 16 bases lay in between. This CDR3 has 16 residues. This CDR3 is CASSQDWRGRQEKLFF. DNA of the CDR3: TGCGCCAGCAGCCAAGATTGGAGGGGCCGGCAGGAAAAACTGTTTTTT.

This clonotype was observed at least ten times. The chain employs TRBV4-2 and TRBJ2-3; a possible D gene is TRBD2 (5 bases). Germline CDR1 reads LGHNA; CDR2 reads YNFKEQ. The CDR3 consists of 15 residues. Deletions cut 0 bases from V and 6 bases from J, with 13 bases between. This chain's CDR3 is CASSQDSSGFDTQYF. The CDR3 nucleotides read TGTGCCAGCAGCCAAGATTCTTCGGGGTTTGATACGCAGTATTTT.

Only a few counts were recorded for this clonotype. The CDR3 sequence is CASRTTGAYGYTF. DNA of the CDR3: TGTGCCAGCAGAACTACAGGGGCCTATGGCTACACCTTC. The rearrangement links TRBV6-6 to TRBJ1-2; TRBD1 aligns across 7 bases. Germline-derived CDR1 and CDR2 are MNHNY and SVGAGI (reference sequence). The CDR3 contains 13 residues. V shed 6 bases and J 4 bases; nucleotides not matched to a gene: 5.

There are many counts of this clonotype. The conserved closing phenylalanine or tryptophan is absent in this CDR3, likely reflecting a read error. The DNA is left out, because the CDR3 cannot be placed on it with certainty; the CDR3 is given as TCRdb lists it. V usage is TRBV5-1 and J usage is TRBJ2-3; the D segment call TRBD1 is taken from the table without a DNA check. A total of 8 residues make up the CDR3, ends included. Germline CDR1 and CDR2: SGHRS and YFSETQ. CDR3 loop: CASSPDWG.

The genes are TRBV5-1 and TRBJ2-7; D call uncertain. Germline V gene data show CDR1 as SGHRS and CDR2 as YFSETQ. V lost 0 bases and J lost 5, with 15 bases in between. The CDR3 sequence is 15 residues long. CDR3 amino acids: CASSLALIPVDEQYF. CDR3 DNA sequence: TGCGCCAGCAGCTTGGCCCTAATTCCCGTAGACGAGCAGTACTTC.